Reported below is one T cell receptor (beta chain). V shed 2 bases, J shed 10 bases, and the junction held 5 bases outside the gene matches. Germline V lookup: CDR1 MDHEN, CDR2 SYDVKM. The CDR3 runs to 14 residues. This sample was taken from a study of blood T cell repertoires in COVID-19. Study as a whole: Italy, Spain and the United States were the sources of the convalescent and acute COVID-19 samples.

Original processing methods: Amplification of reference gene primers provided the estimated nucleated cell counts. Method: immunoSEQ multiplex PCR; TCRdb's copy keeps in-frame clones and lacks some. The V and J calls and clone size come from that table; D and trimming were worked out from the DNA. Of about 140,000 clones listed, about 83% are singletons. Sequencing was performed on peripheral blood. The rearrangement uses TRBV28 and TRBJ1-6; 7 positions agree with TRBD1. The clonotype comes from a human donor in a cohort sampled during active COVID-19. CDR3 DNA: TGTGCCAGCAGTTTACAGGGGGACACCTCACCCCTCCACTTT. This translates into CASSLQGDTSPLHF.